A selection of T cell receptor beta chains follows, all from one sample in a study of T-cell memory formation after mild COVID-19. From the 5' RACE reads, TCRdb called clonotypes with MiXCR, one entry per CDR3 protein. This sample yields fewer than 60,000 distinct CDR3 sequences, of which around a quarter are seen a single time; 43% belongs to the top ten. The material sequenced was PBMCs or a T cell subset sorted from them (not recorded which). These receptors were obtained from a man aged 18 to 35 who had mild COVID-19 (a few samples of this study predate the infection). Cell type and time point are not known. The CDR3 runs from the conserved cysteine through the conserved F or W. Fields, in order: J gene, clone size, V gene, D gene, CDR3 DNA, CDR3 protein. A D gene is named only where the DNA matches it firmly. Some rows have no size entry. The others give once, few or many, or a class for an expanded clone.

j_call: TRBJ2-7
clone_size: NA
v_call: TRBV4-1
d_call: TRBD1
cdr3_nt: TGCGCCAGCAGCCAAGGGACGACAGGGGTTGAGTACGAGCAGTACTTC
cdr3_aa: CASSQGTTGVEYEQYF

j_call: TRBJ1-5
clone_size: NA
v_call: TRBV6-5
d_call: NA
cdr3_nt: TGTGCCAGCAGTTACAAACACCAGAGCAATCAGCCCCAGCATTTT
cdr3_aa: CASSYKHQSNQPQHF

j_call: TRBJ2-3
clone_size: few
v_call: TRBV5-6
d_call: TRBD2
cdr3_nt: TGTGCCAGCAGCTTCGGGGGGGATACGCAGTATTTT
cdr3_aa: CASSFGGDTQYF

j_call: TRBJ1-5
clone_size: few
v_call: TRBV28
d_call: NA
cdr3_nt: TGTGCCAGCAGTTCGATAAAAAGGGAGCCCCAGCATTTT
cdr3_aa: CASSSIKREPQHF

j_call: TRBJ1-2
clone_size: few
v_call: TRBV24-1
d_call: NA
cdr3_nt: TGTGCCACCAGTGCAGGGACCAACTATGGCTACACCTTC
cdr3_aa: CATSAGTNYGYTF

j_call: TRBJ2-1
clone_size: NA
v_call: TRBV7-3
d_call: NA
cdr3_nt: TGTGCCAGCAGGGGAGTTTACAATGAGCAGTTCTTC
cdr3_aa: CASRGVYNEQFF

j_call: TRBJ2-1
clone_size: NA
v_call: TRBV27
d_call: TRBD2
cdr3_nt: TGTGCCAGCAGTTTATCGATCATGCTAGCGGGGGGCAATGAGCAGTTCTTC
cdr3_aa: CASSLSIMLAGGNEQFF

j_call: TRBJ1-5
clone_size: once
v_call: TRBV4-1
d_call: NA
cdr3_nt: TGCGCCAGCAGCCCGGTATTGGCTCTGAGCAATCAGCCCCAGCATTTT
cdr3_aa: CASSPVLALSNQPQHF

j_call: TRBJ2-7
clone_size: NA
v_call: TRBV27
d_call: NA
cdr3_nt: TGTGCCAGCAGTTTATTTGGGGCTGGGGAGCAGTACTTC
cdr3_aa: CASSLFGAGEQYF

j_call: TRBJ2-2
clone_size: NA
v_call: TRBV5-1
d_call: NA
cdr3_nt: TGCGCCACCTCGACGGAACCGAACACCGGGGAGCTGTTTTTT
cdr3_aa: CATSTEPNTGELFF

j_call: TRBJ2-3
clone_size: few
v_call: TRBV6-5
d_call: TRBD2
cdr3_nt: TGTGCCAGCAGTTACTCGTCGACTAGCGGGGGGGCAGCCGATACGCAGTATTTT
cdr3_aa: CASSYSSTSGGAADTQYF

j_call: TRBJ2-4
clone_size: NA
v_call: TRBV7-2
d_call: NA
cdr3_nt: TGTGCTACGGGAAGGAAAAACATTCAGTACTTC
cdr3_aa: CATGRKNIQYF

j_call: TRBJ2-3
clone_size: NA
v_call: TRBV9
d_call: NA
cdr3_nt: TGTGCCAGCAGCCCTCAATCCACAGATACGCAGTATTTT
cdr3_aa: CASSPQSTDTQYF

j_call: TRBJ2-7
clone_size: NA
v_call: TRBV5-6
d_call: TRBD2
cdr3_nt: TGTGCCAGCAGCTTGGAGGTAGCGGGTCCCTACGAGCAGTACTTC
cdr3_aa: CASSLEVAGPYEQYF

j_call: TRBJ2-2
clone_size: few
v_call: TRBV7-9
d_call: TRBD1
cdr3_nt: TGTGCCAGCAGCCCTCCGGGACAGGGGGCGAAGGAGCTGTTTTTT
cdr3_aa: CASSPPGQGAKELFF

j_call: TRBJ1-4
clone_size: NA
v_call: TRBV11-2
d_call: TRBD1
cdr3_nt: TGTGCCAGCAGCTTAAACCCGGGGGGACAGGGAAGAAAACTGTTTTTT
cdr3_aa: CASSLNPGGQGRKLFF

j_call: TRBJ2-3
clone_size: few
v_call: TRBV7-3
d_call: TRBD1
cdr3_nt: TGTGCCAGCAGCTCGGGACAGGTCCCTGGGACAGATACGCAGTATTTT
cdr3_aa: CASSSGQVPGTDTQYF

j_call: TRBJ2-7
clone_size: NA
v_call: TRBV12-3/TRBV12-4
d_call: TRBD1
cdr3_nt: TGTGCCAGCAACTCCCGGGACAGGGCCTACGAGCAGTACTTC
cdr3_aa: CASNSRDRAYEQYF

j_call: TRBJ2-1
clone_size: few
v_call: TRBV7-9
d_call: TRBD1
cdr3_nt: TGTGCCAGCAGCCCTCCCGGACAGGGGGCGATCTACAATGAGCAGTTCTTC
cdr3_aa: CASSPPGQGAIYNEQFF

j_call: TRBJ1-1
clone_size: NA
v_call: TRBV12-3/TRBV12-4
d_call: TRBD1
cdr3_nt: TGTGCCAGCAGTTGGACAGGGGGCGGTACTGAAGCTTTCTTT
cdr3_aa: CASSWTGGGTEAFF

j_call: TRBJ2-7
clone_size: NA
v_call: TRBV4-1
d_call: TRBD2
cdr3_nt: TGCGCCAGCAGCTCCCGGGGCCAGCTAGCGGGTGAATCCTACGAGCAGTACTTC
cdr3_aa: CASSSRGQLAGESYEQYF